This T cell receptor beta chain was recorded in a study of early T cells in non-severe SARS-CoV-2 infection listed by TCRdb under 2021. Concerning the study at large: TCR sequencing used bulk RNA from unsorted whole blood, so alpha and beta chains could not be paired.

General findings and caveats noted by the study authors: Matching against VDJdb was skewed toward anti-spike CD8 responses, likely underestimated virus-specific expansions, and missed private and CD4 specificities.

This was a case-control study nested in a cohort of healthcare workers in London, UK, who had nasopharyngeal swab PCR tests and blood samples taken every week. Healthcare workers were recruited between 23 and 31 March 2020, during the week of the UK lockdown, and were followed weekly for up to about 16 weeks. From cysteine to phenylalanine, the CDR3 is 12 amino acids long. Just the 36-base CDR3 DNA is kept, in frame starting at base 1. Relative to germline, V is 6 bases shorter and J is 6 bases shorter, with 9 bases between their ends. CDR1 and CDR2 were assigned from the germline V gene (reference sequence) as SEHNR and FQNEAQ. This clonotype was picked up a small number of times. It lacks a known antigen. No per-base quality is available; no much larger clone lies one base away. The library relied on 5' RACE. The instrument given in TCRdb is NextSeq 500. Unique molecular identifiers were attached to individual cDNA molecules in the TCR library protocol so that sequencing error and PCR bias could be corrected. TCR alpha and beta chains were both sequenced, and the abundances of alpha and beta sequences in each sample were closely correlated with each other. The published analysis was carried out like this. Decombinator V4 was used to annotate the V gene, J gene and CDR3 of the TCR sequences. Expanded TCRs were defined as changing significantly between any two time points under a Poisson model with p below 0.0001. TCR abundances were normalised to the total number of TCRs sequenced per sample and expressed as counts per million. MAIT TCRs were defined by TRAV1-2 paired with TRAJ12, TRAJ20 or TRAJ33, and iNKT TCRs by TRAV10 paired with TRAJ18. VDJdb, accessed 1 November 2021, was searched for CMV, EBV and SARS-CoV-2 annotated TCRs, with TCRs annotated for multiple antigens excluded. TCRdb's own reprocessing of the public reads used fastp at Q25 and MiXCR and kept productive beta chains. Each CDR3 protein appears once, grouped with its most common genes and DNA. These V and J calls are TCRdb output, not the study's own analysis. In this sample the table shows about 56,000 distinct CDR3 sequences, 10% to 13% of which occur a single time. The leading ten clones occupy approximately 6.5% of the sample.

This receptor was obtained from an adult who was a healthcare worker with PCR-confirmed SARS-CoV-2 infection or an uninfected control (not recorded which). The V gene is TRBV7-9 and the J gene is TRBJ2-4, with the D gene call left open. Sequenced material: whole blood. The nucleotide sequence is given as TGTGCCAGCAGGTCCAACGGAAACATTCAGTACTTC. Protein translation: CASRSNGNIQYF. The full variable domain, with segments outside the CDR3 supplied by the reference TRBV7-9 and TRBJ2-4 proteins, appears as DTGVSQNPRHKITKRGQNVTFRCDPISEHNRLYWYRQTLGQGPEFLTYFQNEAQLEKSRLLSDRFSAERPKGSFSTLEIQRTEQGDSAMYLCASRSNGNIQYFGAGTRLSVL.